A single count supports the clone carrying this TCR beta chain. What it binds is not known. This record belongs to a study of OX40 agonist ivuxolimab in advanced cancers. The study, taken as a whole, reports: Blood T cells, both CD4+ and CD8+, expanded clonally by week 6 at 0.1 to 3.0 mg/kg. Researchers report that CD8+ T cells had, on average, more expanded clones than CD4+.

Germline V gene sequence: CDR1 SEHNR, CDR2 FQNEAQ (reference sequence). This CDR3 comprises 14 residues. Trimming took off 3 bases at V and 4 bases at J, with 10 bases between the two ends. TCRdb's table, derived via immunoSEQ multiplex PCR, lists solely in-frame clones and lacks some. Of approximately 16,000 clones listed, approximately 80% are singletons. Sample: CD4+ or CD8+ T cells sorted from blood, taken in a trial of the OX40 agonist ivuxolimab. V is TRBV7-9 and J is TRBJ1-5; no clear D gene. The TCR sequence derives from an adult with an advanced solid tumor such as melanoma, head and neck, liver or kidney cancer. In DNA, the CDR3 is TGTGCCAGCAGCTTCGGAGGGATTAATCAGCCCCAGCATTTT. Translated: CASSFGGINQPQHF. Together with reference TRBV7-9 and TRBJ1-5, the CDR3 gives the full variable domain: DTGVSQNPRHKITKRGQNVTFRCDPISEHNRLYWYRQTLGQGPEFLTYFQNEAQLEKSRLLSDRFSAERPKGSFSTLEIQRTEQGDSAMYLCASSFGGINQPQHFGDGTRLSIL.